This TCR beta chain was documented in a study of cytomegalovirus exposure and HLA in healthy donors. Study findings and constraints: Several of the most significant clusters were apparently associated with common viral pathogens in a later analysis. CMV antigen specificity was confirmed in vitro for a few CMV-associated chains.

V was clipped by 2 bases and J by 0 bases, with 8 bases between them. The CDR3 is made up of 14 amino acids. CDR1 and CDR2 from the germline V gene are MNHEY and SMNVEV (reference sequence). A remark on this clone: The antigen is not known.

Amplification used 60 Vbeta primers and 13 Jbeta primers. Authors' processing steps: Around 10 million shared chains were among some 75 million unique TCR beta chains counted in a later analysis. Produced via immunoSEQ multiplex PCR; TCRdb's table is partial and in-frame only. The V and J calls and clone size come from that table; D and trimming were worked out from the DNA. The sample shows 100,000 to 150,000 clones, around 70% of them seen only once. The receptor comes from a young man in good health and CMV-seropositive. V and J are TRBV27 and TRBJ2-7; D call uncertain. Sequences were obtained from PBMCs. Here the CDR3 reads CASSLGSYSYEQYF. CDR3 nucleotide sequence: TGTGCCAGCAGTTTAGGCTCATACTCCTACGAGCAGTACTTC.